The clone carrying this TCR beta chain was detected many times. CDR1 and CDR2 from the germline V gene are SNHLY and FYNNEI. This CDR3 spans 14 amino acids. J lost 6 bases, V lost 11 bases, and 10 bases had no gene match. The data originate from a study of blood T cell repertoires in COVID-19. The protocol was immunoSEQ multiplex PCR, while the TCRdb copy is restricted to in-frame clones and leaves out a portion. The sample carries a few hundred thousand clones, around 80% recorded once. The chain is built from TRBV2 and TRBJ2-3; TRBD2 agrees at 11 bases. The source of this sequence is a woman aged 18 to 35 with acute or convalescent COVID-19. The specimen sequenced was peripheral blood. The CDR3 DNA follows: TGTGCCCGGGAACTAGCGGGAGTTGCCGATACGCAGTATTTT. This sequence encodes CARELAGVADTQYF.